The present T cell receptor beta chain was sequenced within a study of blood T cells in healthy people across ages (dated by TCRdb to the mid-2010s). Some background on the complete study: In model experiments, template switching captured roughly one uniquely barcoded TCR beta cDNA molecule for every two T cells. Using the same blood draw, the study looked at two additional independent replicas of 1 million unique cDNA reads for two donors, one aged 18 to 30 and the other aged 80 or older. Donors were grouped into four age groups: young (average approximately 15 years), middle-aged (39), aged (around 60) and long-lived (82). Donors of different ages were randomly distributed across sequencing lanes to avoid experimental bias. Age-related changes in TCR beta repertoire diversity were measured in the study by deep sequencing normalized with unique cDNA molecular identifiers.

Comments on this clonotype: Its antigen has not been determined. Per-base quality was not reported, and no clone a single base away is much larger than it.

Study-wide findings and limitations: Donor CMV infection status was unknown, potentially confounding age-related changes in expanded clonotypes. Compared with the aged group, more naive CD4+ T cells, fewer expanded clones and increased TCR diversity were shown by the long-lived group, suggesting age selection. Bulk unsorted PBMC profiling prevented conclusive comparison of naive and antigen-experienced compartments. Observed TCR beta diversity correlated strongly with the percentage of naive T cells measured by flow cytometry. Estimates of total diversity from one million sequenced T cells were regarded as lower bounds and underestimates. As age increased, observed TCR beta diversity per million T cells dropped in a roughly linear way, and a significant reduction was already evident by age about 40.

The CDR1 and CDR2 encoded by the germline V gene are SGHDN and FVKESK. The CDR3, from cysteine to phenylalanine, totals 13 residues. Left in the record is the CDR3 DNA by itself, 39 bases read in frame from the first base. The junction shows trimming of 4 bases on V and 10 bases on J, plus 14 bases between the germline ends. Library construction relied on 5' RACE. Sequencer: Illumina HiSeq 2500. A second PCR of about 6 to 11 cycles was performed with a sample-barcoded 5' primer and a J-beta primer mix. A unique molecular identifier was introduced onto each TCR beta cDNA molecule by a template-switch 5' adaptor carrying 12 random nucleotides. Each sample yielded at least 2.5 million CDR3-containing paired-end reads. First-strand cDNA synthesis was performed from all RNA using the Mint cDNA synthesis kit, with priming by a TRBC-specific oligonucleotide. Following uracil-DNA glycosylase treatment, a first 18-cycle PCR with universal primers M1SS and BC2_uni_R was performed on all cDNA. Processing in the source paper ran as follows. For normalization, 1 million high-quality reads were randomly selected from each sample, with every read carrying a distinct molecular identifier. Instead of being binned into consensus sequences, reads with shared molecular identifiers were discarded. MiTCR, with a Q25 quality threshold and the strictest error-elimination algorithm, was used for CDR3 identification, clonotype clustering and error correction. A nonparametric unseen species model using Euler transformation provided a lower-bound estimate of total TCR beta diversity. TCRdb reanalyzed the raw reads on its own, using fastp at Q25 for trimming and MiXCR for clone calling, and kept in-frame beta chains. Rows with one shared CDR3 protein collapse into an entry with the most common genes and DNA. The V and J calls come from TCRdb's annotation, not from the publication. This sample lists more than 800,000 distinct CDR3 sequences; 45% were detected once. The ten biggest clones cover about 19% of the sample.

Systemically healthy Caucasian individuals from Russia, over 30 in total and aged roughly 6 to 100 years, were included as donors. Around 9.7 milliliters of peripheral blood were collected from each donor into EDTA-treated Vacutainer tubes. Ficoll-Paque density-gradient centrifugation was used to isolate PBMCs, with at least 6.5 million per sample. Total RNA was extracted from PBMCs with Trizol reagent, with at least 5.5 micrograms obtained per sample. For every donor, flow cytometry on a PBMC aliquot measured the percentage of naive CD45RAhigh/CD27high T cells. Specimen: blood. The V gene is TRBV14 and the J gene is TRBJ2-1; the D assignment is uncertain and may be TRBD1 or TRBD2, with 5 bases supporting each. This clonotype was obtained from a woman aged 60-75 years in good health. The DNA sequence is given as TGTGCCAGCAGCCCCCTCGGCTGGGGGGAGCAGTTCTTC. Translation gives CASSPLGWGEQFF.